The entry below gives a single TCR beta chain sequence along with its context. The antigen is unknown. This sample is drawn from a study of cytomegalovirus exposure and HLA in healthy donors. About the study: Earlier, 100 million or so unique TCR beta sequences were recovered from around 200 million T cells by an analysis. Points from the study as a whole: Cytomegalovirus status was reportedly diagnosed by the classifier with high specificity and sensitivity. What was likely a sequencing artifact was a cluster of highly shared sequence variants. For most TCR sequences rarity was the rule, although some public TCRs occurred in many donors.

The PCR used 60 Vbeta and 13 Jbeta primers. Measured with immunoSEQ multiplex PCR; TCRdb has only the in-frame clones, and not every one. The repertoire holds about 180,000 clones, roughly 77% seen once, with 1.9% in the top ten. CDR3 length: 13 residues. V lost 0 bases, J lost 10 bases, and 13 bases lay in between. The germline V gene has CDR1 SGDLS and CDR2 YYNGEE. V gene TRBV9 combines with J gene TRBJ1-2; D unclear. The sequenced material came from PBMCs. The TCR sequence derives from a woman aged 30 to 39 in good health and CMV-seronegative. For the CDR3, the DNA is TGTGCCAGCAGCGTAGGGGCCTCGTCCTACTACACCTTC. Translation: CASSVGASSYYTF. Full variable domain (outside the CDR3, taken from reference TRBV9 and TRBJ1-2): DSGVTQTPKHLITATGQRVTLRCSPRSGDLSVYWYQQSLDQGLQFLIQYYNGEERAKGNILERFSAQQFPDLHSELNLSSLELGDSALYFCASSVGASSYYTFGSGTRLTVV.